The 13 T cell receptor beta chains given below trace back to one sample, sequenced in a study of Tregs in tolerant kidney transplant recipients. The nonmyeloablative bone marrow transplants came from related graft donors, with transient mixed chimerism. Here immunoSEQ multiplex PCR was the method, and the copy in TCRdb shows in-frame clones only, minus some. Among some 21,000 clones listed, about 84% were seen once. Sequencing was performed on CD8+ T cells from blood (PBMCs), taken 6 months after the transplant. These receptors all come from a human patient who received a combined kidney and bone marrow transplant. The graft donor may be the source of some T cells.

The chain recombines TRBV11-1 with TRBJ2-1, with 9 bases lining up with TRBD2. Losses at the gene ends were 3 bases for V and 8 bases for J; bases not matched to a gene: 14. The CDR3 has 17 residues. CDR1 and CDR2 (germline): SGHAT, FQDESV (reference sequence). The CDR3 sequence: CASSFGQERGAGDEQFF. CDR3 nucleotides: TGTGCCAGCAGCTTTGGTCAGGAGCGGGGGGCCGGCGATGAGCAGTTCTTC.

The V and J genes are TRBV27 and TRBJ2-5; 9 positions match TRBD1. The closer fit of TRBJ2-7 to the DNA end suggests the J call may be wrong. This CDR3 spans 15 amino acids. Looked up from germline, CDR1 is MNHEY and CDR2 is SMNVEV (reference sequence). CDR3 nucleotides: TGTGCCAGCAGTCCACACAGGGGGCCCTCGGACGAGCAGTACTTC. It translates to CASSPHRGPSDEQYF.

In nucleotides, the CDR3 is TGTGCCAGCAGTTCACAGGACGTAGGTCAAGAGACCCAGTACTTC. Its protein product is CASSSQDVGQETQYF. The rearrangement links TRBV27 to TRBJ2-5; maybe TRBD1 (5 bases). The germline V and J ends were trimmed by 4 bases and 2 bases, with 14 bases remaining between them. The CDR3 totals 15 residues. Germline V gives CDR1 MNHEY, CDR2 SMNVEV (reference sequence).

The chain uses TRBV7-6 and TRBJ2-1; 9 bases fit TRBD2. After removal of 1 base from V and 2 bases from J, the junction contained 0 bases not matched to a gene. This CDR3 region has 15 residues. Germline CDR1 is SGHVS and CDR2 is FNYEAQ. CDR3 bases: TGTGCCAGCAGCTTAGGACTAGCGGCCTACAATGAGCAGTTCTTC. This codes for CASSLGLAAYNEQFF. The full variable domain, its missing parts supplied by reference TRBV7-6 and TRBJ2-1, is GAGVSQSPRYKVTKRGQDVALRCDPISGHVSLYWYRQALGQGPEFLTYFNYEAQQDKSGLPNDRFSAERPEGSISTLTIQRTEQRDSAMYRCASSLGLAAYNEQFFGPGTRLTVL.

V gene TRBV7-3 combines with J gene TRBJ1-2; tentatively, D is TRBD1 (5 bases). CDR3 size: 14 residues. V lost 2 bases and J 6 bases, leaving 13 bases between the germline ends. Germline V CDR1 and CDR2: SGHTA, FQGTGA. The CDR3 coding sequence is TGTGCCAGCAGCTTAGGGGGAGGGTACGATGGCTACACCTTC. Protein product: CASSLGGGYDGYTF.

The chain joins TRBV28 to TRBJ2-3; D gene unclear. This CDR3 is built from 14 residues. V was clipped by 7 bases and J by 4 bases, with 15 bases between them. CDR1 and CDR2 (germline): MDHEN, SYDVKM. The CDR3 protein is CASTQLVSADTQYF. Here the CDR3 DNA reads TGTGCCAGCACCCAATTGGTTTCGGCAGATACGCAGTATTTT.

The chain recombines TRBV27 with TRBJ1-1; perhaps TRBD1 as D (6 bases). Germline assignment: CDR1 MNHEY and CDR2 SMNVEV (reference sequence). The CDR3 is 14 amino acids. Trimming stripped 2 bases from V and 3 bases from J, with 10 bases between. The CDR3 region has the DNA TGTGCCAGCAGTTTACAGGGGCGGCACACTGAAGCTTTCTTT. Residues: CASSLQGRHTEAFF.

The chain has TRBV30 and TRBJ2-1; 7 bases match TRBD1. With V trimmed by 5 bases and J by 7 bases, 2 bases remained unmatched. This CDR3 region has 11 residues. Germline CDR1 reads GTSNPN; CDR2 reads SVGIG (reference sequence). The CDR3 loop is CAWSGGNEQFF. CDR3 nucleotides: TGTGCCTGGTCAGGGGGAAATGAGCAGTTCTTC.

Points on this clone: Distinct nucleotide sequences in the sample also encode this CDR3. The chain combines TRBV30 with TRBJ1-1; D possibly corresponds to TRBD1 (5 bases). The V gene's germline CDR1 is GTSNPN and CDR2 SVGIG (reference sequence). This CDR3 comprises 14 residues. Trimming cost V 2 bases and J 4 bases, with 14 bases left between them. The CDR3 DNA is TGTGCCTGGAGTCTAGGCGGGGGGGGCACTGAAGCTTTCTTT. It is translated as CAWSLGGGGTEAFF.

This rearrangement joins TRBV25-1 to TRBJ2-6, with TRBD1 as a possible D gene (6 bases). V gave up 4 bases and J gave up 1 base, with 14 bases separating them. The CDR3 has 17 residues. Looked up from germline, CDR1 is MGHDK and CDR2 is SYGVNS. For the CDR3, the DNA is TGTGCCAGCAGTGGCAAAAAGGGGGTATCTGGGGCCAACGTCCTGACTTTC. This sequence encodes CASSGKKGVSGANVLTF.

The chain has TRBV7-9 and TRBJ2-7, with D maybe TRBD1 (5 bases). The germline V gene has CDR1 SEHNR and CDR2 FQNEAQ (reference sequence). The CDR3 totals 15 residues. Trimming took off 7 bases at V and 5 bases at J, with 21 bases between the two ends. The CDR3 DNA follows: TGTGCCAGCAAGGGCGGCTTGAAGGGGATCGACGAGCAGTACTTC. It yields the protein CASKGGLKGIDEQYF.

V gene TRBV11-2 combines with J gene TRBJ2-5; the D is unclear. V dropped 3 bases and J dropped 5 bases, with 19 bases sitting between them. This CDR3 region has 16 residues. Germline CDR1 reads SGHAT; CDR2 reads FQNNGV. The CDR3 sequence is CASSFLRVPWRETQYF. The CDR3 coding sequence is TGTGCCAGCAGCTTTCTCCGGGTCCCCTGGCGGGAGACCCAGTACTTC.

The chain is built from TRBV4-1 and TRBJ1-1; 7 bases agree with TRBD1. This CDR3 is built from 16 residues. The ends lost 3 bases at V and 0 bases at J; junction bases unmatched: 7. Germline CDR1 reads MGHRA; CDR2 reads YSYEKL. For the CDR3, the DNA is TGCGCCAGCAGCCATCCGACAGGGCTGGTGAACACTGAAGCTTTCTTT. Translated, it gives CASSHPTGLVNTEAFF.